Listed below are T cell receptor beta chains from one sample, sequenced in a study of T cell repertoires in cytomegalovirus infection. Each CDR3 protein is one row after TCRdb ran MiXCR on the reads. The sample has approximately 240,000 distinct CDR3 sequences; 9% to 15% are singletons. The sample consisted of PBMCs. Source of these receptors: a human donor in good health (CMV status not recorded). Some clones in this sample may be carry-over from other donors' samples. The CDR3 runs from the conserved cysteine through the conserved F or W. The order of the fields is D gene, J gene, clone size, V gene, CDR3 DNA, CDR3 protein. A D gene is named only where the DNA matches it firmly. Clone size appears in some rows only: once, few, many, or a class for an expanded clone.

.	TRBJ1-6	many	TRBV5-5	TGTGCCAGCAGCGATATGAGATTATCAAATTCACCCCTCCACTTT	CASSDMRLSNSPLHF
.	TRBJ2-1	few	TRBV5-5	TGTGCCAGCAGCCTAGGGGCGCGGGGCTCCTACAATGAGCAGTTCTTC	CASSLGARGSYNEQFF
.	TRBJ2-3	.	TRBV14	TGTGCCAGCAGCCGAACAGTGGGGCAGTGGCATACGCAGTATTTT	CASSRTVGQWHTQYF
.	TRBJ1-5	.	TRBV20-1	TGCAGTGCCCTAGAGGACAGCAATCAGCCCCAGCATTTT	CSALEDSNQPQHF
.	TRBJ1-2	.	TRBV5-4	TGTGCCAGCAGCTTCGACAGAACTAACTATGGCTACACCTTC	CASSFDRTNYGYTF
.	TRBJ1-5	many	TRBV19	TGTGCCAGTAGTATGAGACAGGCCCAACAGCCCCAGCATTTT	CASSMRQAQQPQHF
.	TRBJ2-1	.	TRBV6-2/TRBV6-3	TGTGCCAGCAGTTACGGTCCAGGCTCTTTCTTC	CASSYGPGSFF
.	TRBJ1-4	few	TRBV6-6	TGTGCCAGCAGCCTAAAGGAATTGGGGGAAAAACTGTTTTTT	CASSLKELGEKLFF
TRBD2	TRBJ2-1	many	TRBV6-2/TRBV6-3	TGTGCCAGCAAAGGGACTAGCGGGGGATTTCCCTACAATGAGCAGTTCTTC	CASKGTSGGFPYNEQFF
TRBD2	TRBJ2-1	.	TRBV5-4	TGTGCCAGCAGCTTTGGGACTAGCCTCAATGAGCAGTTCTTC	CASSFGTSLNEQFF
.	TRBJ2-3	few	TRBV20-1	TGCAGTGCTAGAGATAGTCGGGACACAGATACGCAGTATTTT	CSARDSRDTDTQYF
.	TRBJ1-2	many	TRBV6-2/TRBV6-3	TGTGCCAGCAGTTACTCCACCGTTGGGTATGGCTACACCTTC	CASSYSTVGYGYTF
.	TRBJ1-5	.	TRBV19	TGTGCCAGTAGTATAAGGGGAAATAGCAATCAGCCCCAGCATTTT	CASSIRGNSNQPQHF
TRBD1	TRBJ2-7	few	TRBV11-1	TGTGCCAGCAGCTGGGACAGGGCCGCCTACGAGCAGTACTTC	CASSWDRAAYEQYF
.	TRBJ1-3	few	TRBV5-1	TGCGCCAGCAGGGAGGGACCGTCATCTGGAAACACCATATATTTT	CASREGPSSGNTIYF
TRBD2	TRBJ2-7	many	TRBV28	TGTGCCAGCAGTCGGGGGGGGAGAAGCGACTACGAGCAGTACTTC	CASSRGGRSDYEQYF
.	TRBJ1-1	many	TRBV6-1	TGTGCCAGCAGCCAACAGGGGAACACTGAAGCTTTCTTT	CASSQQGNTEAFF
.	TRBJ2-1	few	TRBV12-3/TRBV12-4	TGTGCCAGCAGGTGGGCCGCAGGGATCAATGAGCAGTTCTTC	CASRWAAGINEQFF
.	TRBJ2-7	.	TRBV6-6	TGTGCCAGCAGTTACGGGGACTCCTACGAGCAGTACTTC	CASSYGDSYEQYF
TRBD2	TRBJ2-3	few	TRBV5-1	TGCGCCAGCAGCTCGGATAGCGGGGCGGGTACAGATACGCAGTATTTT	CASSSDSGAGTDTQYF
.	TRBJ2-7	many	TRBV10-3	TGTGCCACCAGGGGATCCTACGAGCAGTACTTC	CATRGSYEQYF
.	TRBJ2-5	many	TRBV29-1	TGCAGCGGGATACAGGGAGCCGATCAAGAGACCCAGTACTTC	CSGIQGADQETQYF
TRBD2	TRBJ2-1	few	TRBV29-1	TGCAGCGTTGTAGCGGGGGGCTGGGGCAATGAGCAGTTCTTC	CSVVAGGWGNEQFF
.	TRBJ1-6	.	TRBV20-1	TGCAGTGCTAGAGATCCTAGAACAGGGTGGGTCCACTTT	CSARDPRTGWVHF
.	TRBJ2-1	few	TRBV7-9	TGTGCCAGCAGCTTAAAGCCGACAGGTCTCAATGAGCAGTTCTTC	CASSLKPTGLNEQFF
TRBD2	TRBJ2-3	.	TRBV19	TGTGCCAGTAGTATAGCCGGGAGGGGAGATACGCAGTATTTT	CASSIAGRGDTQYF
.	TRBJ2-5	few	TRBV28	TGTGCCAGCAGTTCCCCCGCGGCAGGGGGGAACCAAGAGACCCAGTACTTC	CASSSPAAGGNQETQYF
.	TRBJ2-3	.	TRBV5-4	TGTGCCAGCAGCTTGGGCAGGGAAGATACGCAGTATTTT	CASSLGREDTQYF
.	TRBJ2-5	many	TRBV7-2	TGTGCCTCCGCCGGGGACGGAGAGACCCAGTACTTC	CASAGDGETQYF
TRBD1	TRBJ1-1	.	TRBV11-3	TGTGCCAGCAGCTTAGGGGGGACAGCTATGAACACTGAAGCTTTCTTT	CASSLGGTAMNTEAFF
.	TRBJ2-5	many	TRBV28	TGTGCCAGCAGACCCCCCTGGGGAGGGGGCCAAGAGACCCAGTACTTC	CASRPPWGGGQETQYF
.	TRBJ1-2	.	TRBV25-1	TGTGCCAGCACGGCAGGGGTTGGCTACACCTTC	CASTAGVGYTF
TRBD2	TRBJ2-3	many	TRBV20-1	TGCAGTGCCCCCCCTTCGGGAGGGACCGATACGCAGTATTTT	CSAPPSGGTDTQYF
.	TRBJ1-6	.	TRBV5-6	TGTGCCAGCAGCTTGGTCCAGGGTGGATCACCCCTCCACTTT	CASSLVQGGSPLHF
TRBD1	TRBJ1-2	many	TRBV7-6	TGTGCCAGCAGCCCCGGACAGGGAGGCGGCTACACCTTC	CASSPGQGGGYTF
.	TRBJ1-5	many	TRBV28	TGTGCCAGCAGTCCTGGACATACTAATCAGCCCCAGCATTTT	CASSPGHTNQPQHF
TRBD2	TRBJ2-3	.	TRBV7-3	TGTGCCAGCAGCTTAACGCGGCTAGCGGCGGTCGATACGCAGTATTTT	CASSLTRLAAVDTQYF
.	TRBJ2-1	many	TRBV11-3	TGTGCCAGCAGCCTAGACCGGGACTCTACCTACAATGAGCAGTTCTTC	CASSLDRDSTYNEQFF
.	TRBJ2-7	.	TRBV7-2	TGTGCCAGCAGCTTAGGTTCAGGGGTATTCTACGAGCAGTACTTC	CASSLGSGVFYEQYF
.	TRBJ2-7	few	TRBV14	TGTGCCAGCAGCCAAGATGAGGTAGCGGTCTACGAGCAGTACTTC	CASSQDEVAVYEQYF
.	TRBJ1-1	many	TRBV20-1	TGCAGTGCTCGTCTGGGGGGAAACACTGAAGCTTTCTTT	CSARLGGNTEAFF
.	TRBJ1-1	.	TRBV5-1	TGCGCCAGCAGCTCGGGGCGTTTGGACACTGAAGCTTTCTTT	CASSSGRLDTEAFF
.	TRBJ2-5	few	TRBV7-2	TGTGCCAGCAGCTTAGACGGCAGATTCCAAGAGACCCAGTACTTC	CASSLDGRFQETQYF
.	TRBJ1-1	many	TRBV28	TGTGCCAGCAGTCCCCCAGGGCAGGGCGGGACTGAAGCTTTCTTT	CASSPPGQGGTEAFF
.	TRBJ1-1	.	TRBV20-1	TGCAGTGCTGGCCCCAAGAACACTGAAGCTTTCTTT	CSAGPKNTEAFF